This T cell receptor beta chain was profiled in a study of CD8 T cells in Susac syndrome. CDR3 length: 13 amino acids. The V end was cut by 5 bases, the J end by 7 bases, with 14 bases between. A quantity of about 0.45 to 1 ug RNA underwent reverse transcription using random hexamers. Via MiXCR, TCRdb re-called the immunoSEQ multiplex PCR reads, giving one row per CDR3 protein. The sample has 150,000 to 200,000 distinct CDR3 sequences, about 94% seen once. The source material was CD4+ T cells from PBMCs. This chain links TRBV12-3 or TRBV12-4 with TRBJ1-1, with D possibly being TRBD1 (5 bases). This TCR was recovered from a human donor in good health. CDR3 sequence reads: CASSPTRDGEAFF. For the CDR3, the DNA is TGTGCCAGCAGTCCTACCAGGGACGGTGAAGCTTTCTTT.